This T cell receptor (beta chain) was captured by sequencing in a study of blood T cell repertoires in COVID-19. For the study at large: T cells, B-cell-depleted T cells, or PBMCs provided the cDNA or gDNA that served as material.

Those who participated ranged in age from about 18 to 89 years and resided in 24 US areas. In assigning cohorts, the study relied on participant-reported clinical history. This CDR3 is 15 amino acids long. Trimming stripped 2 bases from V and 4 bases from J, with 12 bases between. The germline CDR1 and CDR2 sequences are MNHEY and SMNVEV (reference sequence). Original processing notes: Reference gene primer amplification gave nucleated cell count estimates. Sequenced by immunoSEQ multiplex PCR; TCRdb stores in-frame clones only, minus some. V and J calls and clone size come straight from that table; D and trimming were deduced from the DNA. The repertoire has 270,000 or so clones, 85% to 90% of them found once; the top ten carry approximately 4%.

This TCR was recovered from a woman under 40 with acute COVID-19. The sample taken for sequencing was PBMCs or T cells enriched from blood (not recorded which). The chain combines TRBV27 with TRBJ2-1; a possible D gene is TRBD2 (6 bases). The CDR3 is CASSLGLAHYNEQFF. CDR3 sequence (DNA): TGTGCCAGCAGTTTAGGCCTAGCGCATTACAATGAGCAGTTCTTC.